This T cell receptor beta chain was observed in a study of human T cells and chemical hapten exposure. At the level of the study: Patch tests put 0.01% DPC on the upper back, and the results were checked at 6 days.

TCRdb ran MiXCR on the RACE reads and lists one entry per CDR3 protein. The sample records 80,000 to 100,000 distinct CDR3 sequences, under 11% being singletons. The CDR3 is 16 residues long. The germline V and J ends were trimmed by 4 bases and 2 bases, with 16 bases remaining between them. Looked up from germline, CDR1 is SGHDN and CDR2 is FVKESK. Indicated time point: patch test 2, 6 weeks after DPC sensitization. The treatment denotes: therapeutic diphenylcyclopropenone sensitization with weekly scalp DPC. V gene TRBV14 combines with J gene TRBJ2-3; possibly TRBD2 for D (6 bases). The source of this sequence is a woman aged 45-60 years with alopecia areata. Some clones in this sample may be carry-over from other donors' samples. Sequenced material: whole blood, taken in connection with sensitization to the hapten diphenylcyclopropenone (DPC). The CDR3 coding sequence is TGTGCCAGCAGCCCAACTGGACGGGGGTACACAGATACGCAGTATTTT. Protein: CASSPTGRGYTDTQYF.